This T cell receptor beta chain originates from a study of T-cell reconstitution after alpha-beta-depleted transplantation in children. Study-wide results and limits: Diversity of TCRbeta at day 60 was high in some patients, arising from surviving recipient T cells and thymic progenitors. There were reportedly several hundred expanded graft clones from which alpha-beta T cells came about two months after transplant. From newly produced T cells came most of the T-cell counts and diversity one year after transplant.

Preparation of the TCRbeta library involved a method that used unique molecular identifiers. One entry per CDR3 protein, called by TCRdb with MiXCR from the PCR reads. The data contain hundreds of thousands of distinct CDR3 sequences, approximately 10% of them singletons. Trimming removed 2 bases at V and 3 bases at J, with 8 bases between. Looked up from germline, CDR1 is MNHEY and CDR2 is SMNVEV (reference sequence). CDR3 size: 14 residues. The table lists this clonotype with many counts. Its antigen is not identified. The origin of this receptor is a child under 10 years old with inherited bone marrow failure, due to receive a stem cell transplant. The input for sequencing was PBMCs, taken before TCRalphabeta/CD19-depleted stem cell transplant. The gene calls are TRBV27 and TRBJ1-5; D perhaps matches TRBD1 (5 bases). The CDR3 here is CASSLQGFNQPQHF. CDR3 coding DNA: TGTGCCAGCAGTTTACAGGGATTCAATCAGCCCCAGCATTTT.